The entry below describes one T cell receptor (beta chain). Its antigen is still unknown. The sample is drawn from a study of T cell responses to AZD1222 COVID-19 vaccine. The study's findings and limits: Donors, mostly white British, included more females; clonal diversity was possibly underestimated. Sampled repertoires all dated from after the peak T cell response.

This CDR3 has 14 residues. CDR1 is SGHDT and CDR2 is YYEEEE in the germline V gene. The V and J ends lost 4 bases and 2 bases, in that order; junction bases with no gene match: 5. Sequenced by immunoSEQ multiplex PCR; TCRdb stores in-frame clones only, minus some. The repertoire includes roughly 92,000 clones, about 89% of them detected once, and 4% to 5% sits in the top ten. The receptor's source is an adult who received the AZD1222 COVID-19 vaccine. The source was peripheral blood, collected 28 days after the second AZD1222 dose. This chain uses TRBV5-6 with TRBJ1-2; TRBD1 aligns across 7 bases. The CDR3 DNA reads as TGTGCCAGCAGCCGCTCAGGGGGGAACTATGGCTACACCTTC. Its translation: CASSRSGGNYGYTF.